The 10 T cell receptor beta chains presented below share a single source sample, sequenced in a study of T cells in Graves' hyperthyroidism and ophthalmopathy. RNA transcripts served as the template for amplifying TCR beta CDR3 regions. With the HTBI primer set, the TCR CDR3 went through a first round of RT-PCR. TCRdb reprocessed the multiplex PCR reads with MiXCR, giving one entry per CDR3 protein. This table has approximately 200,000 distinct CDR3 sequences, approximately 16% appearing once. The material sequenced was blood. The receptor set was obtained from a man in his forties with Graves' hyperthyroidism.

This clonotype was observed a handful of times. J is TRBJ1-5 and V is TRBV30; D remains ambiguous. Trimming took 5 bases from V and 3 from J, leaving 11 bases between them. Germline assignment: CDR1 GTSNPN and CDR2 SVGIG (reference sequence). This CDR3 comprises 13 residues. The CDR3 DNA reads as TGTGCCTGGGGGTCAGCTCACAATCAGCCCCAGCATTTT. It specifies CAWGSAHNQPQHF.

This clonotype was observed a handful of times. This rearrangement joins TRBV12-3 or TRBV12-4 to TRBJ1-1; no clear D. This CDR3 region has 13 residues. The V end was cut by 1 base, the J end by 10 bases, with 13 bases between. DNA of the CDR3: TGTGCCAGCAGTTTAGTTCGGGGTTTCGGAGCTTTCTTT. Its translation: CASSLVRGFGAFF.

This clonotype was observed at least ten times. The chain carries TRBV6-1 and TRBJ2-5; D is unclear. Germline V gene sequence: CDR1 MNHNS, CDR2 SASEGT. Trimming took 6 bases from V and 5 from J, leaving 10 bases between them. The CDR3 contains 12 residues. CDR3 in amino acids: CASSLTRETQYF. CDR3 in DNA: TGTGCCAGCAGCTTAACCCGGGAGACCCAGTACTTC.

This clonotype was counted many times. Written as DNA, the CDR3 is TGTGCCAGCAGCCAAGAGAGCGGGGCGCAGTTCTTC. As protein: CASSQESGAQFF. This chain connects TRBV3-1 to TRBJ2-1; 7 bases map to TRBD2. V lost 0 bases to trimming and J lost 12 bases; unmatched junction nucleotides: 2. Germline CDR1 LGHDT, CDR2 YNNKEL (reference sequence). CDR3 size: 12 residues.

This clonotype was counted a few times. The rearrangement uses TRBV19 and TRBJ2-7, with D possibly being TRBD2 (6 bases). From germline, CDR1 is LNHDA and CDR2 SQIVND (reference sequence). V was clipped by 7 bases and J by 3 bases, with 16 bases between them. The CDR3 totals 14 residues. CDR3 amino acids: CASKALQTSYEQYF. Here the CDR3 DNA reads TGTGCCAGTAAAGCGCTCCAGACTAGCTACGAGCAGTACTTC.

In its sample, this clonotype was seen many times. The chain links TRBV2 to TRBJ2-2, with unresolved D. CDR3 length: 15 residues. V was clipped by 0 bases and J by 7 bases, with 12 bases between them. CDR1 and CDR2 from the germline V gene are SNHLY and FYNNEI. The DNA of the CDR3 is TGTGCCAGCAGTGAAGCGCCTGGGGTTTACGGGGAGCTGTTTTTT. Its translation is CASSEAPGVYGELFF.

CDR3 amino acids: CASSSRGGMNTEAFF. DNA for the CDR3: TGCGCCAGCAGCTCCCGGGGGGGGATGAACACTGAAGCTTTCTTT. The chain uses TRBV5-1 and TRBJ1-1; TRBD1 is a possible D gene (5 bases). V lost 3 bases to trimming and J lost 0 bases, with 12 bases between them. The germline V gene encodes CDR1 SGHRS and CDR2 YFSETQ. There are 15 residues in the CDR3.

This clonotype appeared many times. The chain uses TRBV5-1 and TRBJ1-1; D gene uncertain. The CDR3 is 15 residues long. V dropped 2 bases and J dropped 1 base, with 12 bases sitting between them. Germline CDR1 is SGHRS and CDR2 is YFSETQ. The CDR3 protein is CASSFVRVTNTEAFF. The CDR3 DNA is TGCGCCAGCAGCTTCGTCCGGGTTACGAACACTGAAGCTTTCTTT.

This clonotype was counted only a few times. In DNA, the CDR3 is TGTGCCAGCATGGTGAACACCGGGGAGCTGTTTTTT. It encodes CASMVNTGELFF. The chain links TRBV2 to TRBJ2-2, with D unclear. In germline, CDR1 is SNHLY, CDR2 FYNNEI. The CDR3 totals 12 residues. Trimming stripped 7 bases from V and 1 base from J, with 4 bases between.

This clonotype has ten or more counts. This chain joins TRBV7-9 and TRBJ2-4, with 7 bases identical to TRBD1. Per germline, CDR1 SEHNR and CDR2 FQNEAQ (reference sequence). This CDR3 is built from 13 residues. V shed 4 bases and J 6 bases; nucleotides not matched to a gene: 3. The CDR3 DNA sequence: TGTGCCAGCAGCTCGACAGGGACAAACATTCAGTACTTC. Translating gives CASSSTGTNIQYF. The variable domain in full, with the rest retrieved from reference TRBV7-9 and TRBJ2-4, is DTGVSQNPRHKITKRGQNVTFRCDPISEHNRLYWYRQTLGQGPEFLTYFQNEAQLEKSRLLSDRFSAERPKGSFSTLEIQRTEQGDSAMYLCASSSTGTNIQYFGAGTRLSVL.